One TCR beta chain is described in this entry. Its antigen is undetermined. This sample was taken from a study of T cell responses to AZD1222 COVID-19 vaccine. Overall study results and limits: The sample set comprised mostly white British donors with more females, and clonal diversity was possibly underestimated. Breadth and depth of Spike-specific TCRs rose after two AZD1222 doses.

TCRdb's table, derived via immunoSEQ multiplex PCR, lists solely in-frame clones and lacks some. The sample has 200,000 to 250,000 clones, 85% to 95% seen once. The length of the CDR3 is 16 residues. Looked up from germline, CDR1 is SGHTA and CDR2 is FQGNSA. The V gene end was trimmed by 0 bases and the J gene end by 2 bases; junction bases not matched to a gene: 5. Sequences were derived from peripheral blood, sampled on day 0 of MenACWY control vaccination. The clonotype originates from an adult in good health. The J gene is TRBJ1-2, the V gene TRBV7-2; 8 bases fit TRBD1. The CDR3 sequence is CASSLARPGGNYGYTF. Written as DNA, the CDR3 is TGTGCCAGCAGCTTAGCTCGTCCAGGGGGCAACTATGGCTACACCTTC.